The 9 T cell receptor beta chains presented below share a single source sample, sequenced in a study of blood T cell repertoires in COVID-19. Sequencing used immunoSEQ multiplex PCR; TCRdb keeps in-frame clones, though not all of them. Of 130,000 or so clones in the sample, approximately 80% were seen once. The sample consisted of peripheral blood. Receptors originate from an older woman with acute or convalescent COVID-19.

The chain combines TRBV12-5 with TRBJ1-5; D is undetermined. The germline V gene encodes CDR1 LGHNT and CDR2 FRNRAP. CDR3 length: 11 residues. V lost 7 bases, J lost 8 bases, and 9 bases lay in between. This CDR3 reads CASAVGEPQHF. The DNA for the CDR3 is TGTGCTAGTGCTGTGGGAGAGCCCCAGCATTTT.

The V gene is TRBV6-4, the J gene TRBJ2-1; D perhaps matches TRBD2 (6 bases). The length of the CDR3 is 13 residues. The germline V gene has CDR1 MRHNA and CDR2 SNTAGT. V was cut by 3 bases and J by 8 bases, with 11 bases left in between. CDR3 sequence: CASSEGRRDEQFF. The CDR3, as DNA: TGTGCCAGCAGTGAAGGGCGGAGGGATGAGCAGTTCTTC.

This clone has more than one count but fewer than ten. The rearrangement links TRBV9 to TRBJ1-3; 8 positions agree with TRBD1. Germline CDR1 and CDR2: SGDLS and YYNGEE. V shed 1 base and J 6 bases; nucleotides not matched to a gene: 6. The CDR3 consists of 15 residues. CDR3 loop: CASSVTDRVANTIYF. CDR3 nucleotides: TGTGCCAGCAGCGTAACGGACAGGGTAGCAAACACCATATATTTT. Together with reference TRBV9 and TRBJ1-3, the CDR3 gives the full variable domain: DSGVTQTPKHLITATGQRVTLRCSPRSGDLSVYWYQQSLDQGLQFLIQYYNGEERAKGNILERFSAQQFPDLHSELNLSSLELGDSALYFCASSVTDRVANTIYFGEGSWLTVV.

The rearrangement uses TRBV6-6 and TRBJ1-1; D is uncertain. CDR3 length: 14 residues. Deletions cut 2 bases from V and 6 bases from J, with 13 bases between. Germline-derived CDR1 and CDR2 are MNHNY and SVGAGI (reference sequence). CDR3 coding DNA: TGTGCCAGCAGTTACCCAGGAGGTGTGGCTGAAGCTTTCTTT. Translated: CASSYPGGVAEAFF.

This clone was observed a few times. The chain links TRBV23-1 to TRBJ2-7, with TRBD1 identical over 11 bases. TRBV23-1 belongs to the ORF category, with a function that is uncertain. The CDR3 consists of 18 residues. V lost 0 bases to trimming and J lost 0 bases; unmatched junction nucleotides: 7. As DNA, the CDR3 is TGCGCCAGCAGTCAATCCAGGACAGGGGGCCCTAGCTCCTACGAGCAGTACTTC. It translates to CASSQSRTGGPSSYEQYF.

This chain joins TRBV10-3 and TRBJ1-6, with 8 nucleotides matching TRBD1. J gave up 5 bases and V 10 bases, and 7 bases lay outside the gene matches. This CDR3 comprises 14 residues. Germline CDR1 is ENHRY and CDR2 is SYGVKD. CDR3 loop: CASGDRPDNSPLHF. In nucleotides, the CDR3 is TGTGCCAGCGGGGACAGGCCGGATAATTCACCCCTCCACTTT.

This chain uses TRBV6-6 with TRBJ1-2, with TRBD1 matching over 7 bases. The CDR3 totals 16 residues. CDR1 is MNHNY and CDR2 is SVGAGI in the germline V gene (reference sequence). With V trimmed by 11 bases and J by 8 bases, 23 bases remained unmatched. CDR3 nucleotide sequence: TGTGCCGCTCATCCCGAGACAGGGATCTTTTATGGAGGCTACACCTTC. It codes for CAAHPETGIFYGGYTF.

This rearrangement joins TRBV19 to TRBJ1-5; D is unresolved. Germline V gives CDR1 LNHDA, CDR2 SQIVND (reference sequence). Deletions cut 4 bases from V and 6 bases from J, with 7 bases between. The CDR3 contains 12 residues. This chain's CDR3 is CASSTWPQPQHF. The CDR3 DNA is TGTGCCAGTAGTACGTGGCCTCAGCCCCAGCATTTT.

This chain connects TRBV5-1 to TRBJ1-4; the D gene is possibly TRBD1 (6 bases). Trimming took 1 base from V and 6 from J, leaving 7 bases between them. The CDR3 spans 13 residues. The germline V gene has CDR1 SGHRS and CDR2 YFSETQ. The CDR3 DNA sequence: TGCGCCAGCAGCTTGACAGGGCATGAAAAACTGTTTTTT. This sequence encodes CASSLTGHEKLFF.